This entry is about one TCR beta chain. Its cognate antigen is unknown. Donors underwent one heparinised blood draw, about 120 mL on average. Sorting based on CD45RO/CCR7/CD25/CD127/CD95/CD27 separated CD4+ naive, central memory, regulatory and stem cell-like memory cells. The germline V gene encodes CDR1 SQVTM and CDR2 ANQGSEA. V shed 4 bases and J shed 3 bases, with 16 bases lying between them. This CDR3 is built from 14 residues. What was sequenced were expressed TCRB transcripts, since all of the isolated RNA had been reverse transcribed. Naive, central memory and regulatory T cell samples averaged around 3.8 million reads. The table came from immunoSEQ multiplex PCR; TCRdb's copy has only in-frame clones and leaves some out. The data show a few hundred thousand clones, with more than 15% seen just once and more than 0.075% held by the top ten. This sample is part of a study of beta chain features in type 1 diabetes.

Study-level points and caveats: In every one of the four CD4+ subsets, TCRB CDR3s were moderately but significantly shorter in Type 1 diabetes patients.

This TCR derives from a man in his thirties or forties with type 1 diabetes. The specimen sequenced was naive CD4+ T cells from blood. The chain couples TRBV29-1 to TRBJ2-7, with a possible D match to TRBD1 (6 bases). The CDR3 bases are TGCAGCGTTGCTCGGGTGGACAGAAACTACGAGCAGTACTTC. Translating gives CSVARVDRNYEQYF.